The 27 T cell receptor beta chains presented below share a single source sample, sequenced in a study of T cell responses to AZD1222 COVID-19 vaccine. The assay was immunoSEQ multiplex PCR, and TCRdb's table has in-frame clones only and misses some. This repertoire shows just under 35,000 clones, 85% to 90% found once; its top ten account for roughly 7%. The specimen comprised peripheral blood, sampled on day 0 of AZD1222 vaccination. These receptors originate from an adult in good health.

DNA for the CDR3: TGCGCCAGCAGTGAAGTAGGGCGCACTGAAGCTTTCTTT. This gives the protein CASSEVGRTEAFF. The chain carries TRBV10-1 and TRBJ1-1; no clear D gene. There are 13 residues in the CDR3. Trimming cost V 3 bases and J 4 bases, with 9 bases left between them. Per germline, CDR1 WNHNN and CDR2 SYGVQD (reference sequence).

The rearrangement links TRBV7-2 to TRBJ1-3; D gene unclear. The CDR3 has 16 residues. From germline, CDR1 is SGHTA and CDR2 FQGNSA. The V end was cut by 5 bases, the J end by 4 bases, with 18 bases between. In DNA, the CDR3 is TGTGCCAGCAGCGACACCATGACTCGGACGGGAAACACCATATATTTT. Translating gives CASSDTMTRTGNTIYF.

The chain has TRBV5-4 and TRBJ2-7; D is unresolved. V was clipped by 3 bases and J by 7 bases, with 20 bases between them. CDR3 size: 15 residues. Looked up from germline, CDR1 is SGHNT and CDR2 is YYREEE (reference sequence). The CDR3 protein is CASSSQFQVPGEQYF. CDR3 sequence (DNA): TGTGCCAGCAGCTCCCAATTTCAGGTGCCCGGGGAGCAGTACTTC. The variable domain in full, completed from reference TRBV5-4 and TRBJ2-7, reads ETGVTQSPTHLIKTRGQQVTLRCSSQSGHNTVSWYQQALGQGPQFIFQYYREEENGRGNFPPRFSGLQFPNYSSELNVNALELDDSALYLCASSSQFQVPGEQYFGPGTRLTVT.

J is TRBJ2-5 and V is TRBV9; TRBD2 matches 10 bases. The germline gives CDR1 SGDLS, CDR2 YYNGEE. Losses at the gene ends were 4 bases for V and 5 bases for J; bases not matched to a gene: 8. The CDR3 has 15 residues. In DNA, the CDR3 is TGTGCCAGCAGCCCCAGAAGCGGGGGGGCGGAGACCCAGTACTTC. This sequence encodes CASSPRSGGAETQYF.

The rearrangement uses TRBV10-3 and TRBJ2-3; the D is unclear. The V gene lost 6 bases and the J gene lost 6 bases, with 10 bases spanning the gap. The CDR3 runs 12 residues. Germline CDR1 is ENHRY and CDR2 is SYGVKD. Here the CDR3 reads CAIRDGTDTQYF. In nucleotides, the CDR3 is TGTGCCATCAGGGATGGTACGGATACGCAGTATTTT.

This chain connects TRBV9 to TRBJ2-7; no definite D call. Trimming cost V 0 bases and J 2 bases, with 9 bases left between them. CDR1 is SGDLS, CDR2 YYNGEE, per germline. The CDR3 sequence is 14 residues long. Here the CDR3 DNA reads TGTGCCAGCAGCGTAGAAGGCCAGCCCTACGAGCAGTACTTC. Translated: CASSVEGQPYEQYF. The variable domain in full, with the rest retrieved from reference TRBV9 and TRBJ2-7, is DSGVTQTPKHLITATGQRVTLRCSPRSGDLSVYWYQQSLDQGLQFLIQYYNGEERAKGNILERFSAQQFPDLHSELNLSSLELGDSALYFCASSVEGQPYEQYFGPGTRLTVT.

This chain connects TRBV6-5 to TRBJ2-7; D is unclear. The CDR3 contains 14 residues. Trimming shortened V by 2 bases and J by 2 bases, and 10 bases separated the two germline ends. Germline V gene sequence: CDR1 MNHEY, CDR2 SVGAGI. The CDR3 DNA is TGTGCCAGCAGTTACGACGACAAAGCCTACGAGCAGTACTTC. Translation gives CASSYDDKAYEQYF.

The chain combines TRBV4-1 with TRBJ1-5; the D is unclear. There are 15 residues in the CDR3. From germline, CDR1 is MGHRA and CDR2 YSYEKL. Trimming cost V 1 base and J 5 bases, with 12 bases left between them. The CDR3 reads CASSQGSWVDQPQHF. CDR3 sequence (DNA): TGCGCCAGCAGCCAAGGGAGCTGGGTCGATCAGCCCCAGCATTTT.

The chain uses TRBV19 and TRBJ2-7, with 10 bases fitting TRBD2. The germline CDR1 and CDR2 sequences are LNHDA and SQIVND (reference sequence). V dropped 5 bases and J dropped 7; count of bases not matched to a gene: 11. This CDR3 has 15 residues. This chain's CDR3 is CASSLRPGLAWEQYF. The CDR3 nucleotides read TGTGCCAGTAGTCTCCGGCCGGGACTAGCGTGGGAGCAGTACTTC.

The chain couples TRBV7-9 to TRBJ1-1; unclear D gene. V gave up 5 bases and J gave up 9 bases, with 10 bases separating them. This CDR3 has 11 amino acids. Germline CDR1 and CDR2: SEHNR and FQNEAQ (reference sequence). CDR3 nucleotide sequence: TGTGCCAGCAGCCTCCAATTTAAAGCTTTCTTT. Translated, it gives CASSLQFKAFF.

The chain employs TRBV6-2 or TRBV6-3 and TRBJ2-7, with no clear D. This CDR3 has 15 amino acids. Germline V lookup: CDR1 MNHEY, CDR2 SVGEGT. V gave up 4 bases and J gave up 0 bases, with 13 bases separating them. CDR3 loop: CASSFRRALSYEQYF. CDR3 coding DNA: TGTGCCAGCAGTTTCCGTCGGGCTCTCTCCTACGAGCAGTACTTC.

The chain recombines TRBV28 with TRBJ2-2; D is perhaps TRBD1 or TRBD2 (6 bases each). Germline V lookup: CDR1 MDHEN, CDR2 SYDVKM. Trimming took off 2 bases at V and 5 bases at J, with 12 bases between the two ends. This CDR3 spans 15 amino acids. In DNA, the CDR3 is TGTGCCAGCAGTTTAGGAGGGGGTGGTACCGGGGAGCTGTTTTTT. Translating it yields CASSLGGGGTGELFF.

This clone was counted only a few times. The chain combines TRBV27 with TRBJ1-4; TRBD1 is a possible D gene (6 bases). The germline V gene has CDR1 MNHEY and CDR2 SMNVEV (reference sequence). CDR3 length: 13 amino acids. V was clipped by 6 bases and J by 8 bases, with 13 bases between them. As DNA, the CDR3 is TGTGCCAGCAGCCAAAACAGGGAAGAAAAACTGTTTTTT. Translated, it gives CASSQNREEKLFF.

The V gene is TRBV4-1, the J gene TRBJ1-2, with D unclear. V was clipped by 0 bases and J by 8 bases, with 16 bases between them. Per the germline V gene, CDR1 is MGHRA and CDR2 is YSYEKL. The CDR3 loop spans 15 amino acids. CDR3 sequence: CASSQESTAGRGYTF. In DNA form, the CDR3 reads TGCGCCAGCAGCCAAGAAAGCACCGCAGGTCGAGGCTACACCTTC.

The rearrangement uses TRBV2 and TRBJ2-5; 10 bases line up with TRBD2. This CDR3 comprises 16 residues. J gave up 4 bases and V 2 bases, and 7 bases lay outside the gene matches. CDR1 is SNHLY, CDR2 FYNNEI, per germline. The CDR3 DNA reads TGTGCCAGCAGTGAACTTCTAGCGGGAGAAGGAGAGACCCAGTACTTC. Translation gives CASSELLAGEGETQYF.

The rearrangement joins TRBV27 to TRBJ1-5; D is unclear. Germline V gives CDR1 MNHEY, CDR2 SMNVEV (reference sequence). The CDR3 consists of 17 residues. Trimming removed 3 bases from V and 0 bases from J, with 15 bases in between. The CDR3 is CASSFFPADFSNQPQHF. CDR3 coding DNA: TGTGCCAGCAGTTTTTTTCCGGCAGATTTTAGCAATCAGCCCCAGCATTTT.

The CDR3 bases are TGCGCCAGCAGCTTGATGGACCACCAAGAGACCCAGTACTTC. It specifies CASSLMDHQETQYF. The V and J genes are TRBV5-1 and TRBJ2-5, with D unresolved. V was shortened by 1 base and J by 0 bases, with 7 bases between the two germline ends. CDR1 and CDR2 from the germline V gene are SGHRS and YFSETQ. The CDR3 has 14 residues.

This clone was found a few times. The chain couples TRBV2 to TRBJ2-1; D not resolved. The CDR3 is 14 residues long. Trimming stripped 7 bases from V and 0 bases from J, with 10 bases between. Looked up from germline, CDR1 is SNHLY and CDR2 is FYNNEI. CDR3 in amino acids: CASTPLSSYNEQFF. As DNA, the CDR3 is TGTGCCAGCACCCCCCTGAGCTCCTACAATGAGCAGTTCTTC.

The CDR3 DNA follows: TGTGCCAGCAGTTACCCGAGGACATCCCCGATTCAGTACTTC. It specifies CASSYPRTSPIQYF. The chain combines TRBV28 with TRBJ2-4; TRBD1 is a possible D gene (5 bases). Trimming removed 4 bases from V and 10 bases from J, with 17 bases in between. The germline V gene encodes CDR1 MDHEN and CDR2 SYDVKM. The CDR3 is made up of 14 amino acids.

This clone turned up a few times. The chain joins TRBV6-4 to TRBJ2-3; D might be TRBD1 or TRBD2, each matching 7 bases. The CDR3 is made up of 15 amino acids. CDR1 and CDR2 from the germline V gene are MRHNA and SNTAGT. V was pared by 6 bases and J by 4 bases, with 17 bases between. The CDR3 here is CASSQGGGNPDTQYF. In DNA form, the CDR3 reads TGTGCCAGCAGCCAGGGGGGGGGCAACCCAGATACGCAGTATTTT.

The V and J genes are TRBV7-3 and TRBJ2-1; 8 nucleotides align to TRBD2. CDR3 length equals 15 residues. Per the germline V gene, CDR1 is SGHTA and CDR2 is FQGTGA. Trimming at V came to 2 bases and at J to 6 bases, leaving 6 bases not matched to a gene. CDR3 coding DNA: TGTGCCAGCAGCTTAGGGACTAGGACCTCCAATGAGCAGTTCTTC. It yields the protein CASSLGTRTSNEQFF. The full variable domain, rest sourced from reference TRBV7-3 and TRBJ2-1, is GAGVSQTPSNKVTEKGKYVELRCDPISGHTALYWYRQSLGQGPEFLIYFQGTGAADDSGLPNDRFFAVRPEGSVSTLKIQRTERGDSAVYLCASSLGTRTSNEQFFGPGTRLTVL.

V gene TRBV3-1 (or the pseudogene TRBV3-2) combines with J gene TRBJ2-2, with D hard to call. V was shortened by 8 bases and J by 6 bases, with 19 bases between the two germline ends. CDR3 size: 15 residues. Germline CDR1 LGHDT, CDR2 YNNKEL (reference sequence). The chain's CDR3 is CASAPVTLRPGELFF. In nucleotides, the CDR3 is TGTGCCAGCGCCCCGGTGACATTAAGGCCCGGGGAGCTGTTTTTT.

The genes are TRBV19 and TRBJ1-5; 8 bases align to TRBD1. CDR1 LNHDA and CDR2 SQIVND come from the germline V gene (reference sequence). Germline trimming cut 0 bases from V and 0 bases from J; bases unmatched to any gene: 10. This CDR3 region has 19 residues. CDR3 protein: CASSIDPAGGQGSNQPQHF. CDR3 bases: TGTGCCAGTAGTATAGATCCCGCGGGTGGACAGGGTAGCAATCAGCCCCAGCATTTT.

The CDR3 nucleotides are TGTGCCAGCAGTTACGAGGGGGGGATCACCGGGGAGCTGTTTTTT. It codes for CASSYEGGITGELFF. The chain recombines TRBV6-5 with TRBJ2-2; a weak D match, TRBD2 (7 bases). Germline CDR1 is MNHEY and CDR2 is SVGAGI. The CDR3 covers 15 residues. Trimming stripped 2 bases from V and 4 bases from J, with 11 bases between.

The chain has TRBV28 and TRBJ2-5; D gene uncertain. V lost 6 bases and J lost 5, with 13 bases in between. Germline V CDR1 and CDR2: MDHEN, SYDVKM. The CDR3 spans 13 residues. The CDR3 nucleotides are TGTGCCAGCAGCGCCGGGTCCTGGGAGACCCAGTACTTC. Protein product: CASSAGSWETQYF.

In this sample, this clone turned up once. The genes are TRBV15 and TRBJ1-5; 7 bases agree with TRBD1. The trim removed 4 bases at V and 3 bases at J, leaving 6 bases unmatched. The CDR3 consists of 15 residues. CDR1 and CDR2 from the germline V gene are LNHNV and YYDKDF (reference sequence). CDR3 in amino acids: CATSTPGQLNQPQHF. CDR3 in DNA: TGTGCCACCAGCACCCCGGGACAGCTCAATCAGCCCCAGCATTTT. The full variable domain, rest sourced from reference TRBV15 and TRBJ1-5, is DAMVIQNPRYQVTQFGKPVTLSCSQTLNHNVMYWYQQKSSQAPKLLFHYYDKDFNNEADTPDNFQSRRPNTSFCFLDIRSPGLGDTAMYLCATSTPGQLNQPQHFGDGTRLSIL.

V gene TRBV29-1 combines with J gene TRBJ2-7, with 7 bases aligning to TRBD1. CDR3 length: 11 amino acids. Germline lookup yields CDR1 SQVTM and CDR2 ANQGSEA. The J segment lost 3 bases and the V segment lost 8 bases, leaving 4 bases of the junction unmatched. The CDR3 DNA sequence: TGCAGCCCCGGGACAGTCTACGAGCAGTACTTC. Protein product: CSPGTVYEQYF.